The sequence of this T cell receptor beta chain was determined in a study of T cell responses to AZD1222 COVID-19 vaccine. Study overall: Researchers grouped second doses given at about 4 or about 12 weeks into one pool.

Using immunoSEQ multiplex PCR, the repertoire was profiled, and TCRdb retains in-frame clones only, with some absent. Altogether more than 95,000 clones are present, about 90% being singletons, with the ten largest covering approximately 4.5%. Germline CDR1 reads MDHEN; CDR2 reads SYDVKM. The CDR3 loop spans 14 amino acids. The V end lost 6 bases, the J end lost 5 bases, and 14 bases lay between the germline ends. Of note for this clone: What it binds is unknown.

Study-wide findings and caveats: As reported, nearly half of all spike-specific TCRs target variant regions that are unmutated. Spike-specific TCR breadth and depth grew following two AZD1222 doses.

This TCR was sampled from an adult in good health. The sequenced sample was peripheral blood, obtained on day 0 of AZD1222 vaccination. The chain combines TRBV28 with TRBJ1-3; perhaps TRBD1 as D (5 bases). For the CDR3, the DNA is TGTGCCAGCAGGGCGGGGGAAGACCGAAACACCATATATTTT. Translation: CASRAGEDRNTIYF. The full variable domain, in which reference TRBV28 and TRBJ1-3 provide the parts outside the CDR3, is DVKVTQSSRYLVKRTGEKVFLECVQDMDHENMFWYRQDPGLGLRLIYFSYDVKMKEKGDIPEGYSVSREKKERFSLILESASTNQTSMYLCASRAGEDRNTIYFGEGSWLTVV.